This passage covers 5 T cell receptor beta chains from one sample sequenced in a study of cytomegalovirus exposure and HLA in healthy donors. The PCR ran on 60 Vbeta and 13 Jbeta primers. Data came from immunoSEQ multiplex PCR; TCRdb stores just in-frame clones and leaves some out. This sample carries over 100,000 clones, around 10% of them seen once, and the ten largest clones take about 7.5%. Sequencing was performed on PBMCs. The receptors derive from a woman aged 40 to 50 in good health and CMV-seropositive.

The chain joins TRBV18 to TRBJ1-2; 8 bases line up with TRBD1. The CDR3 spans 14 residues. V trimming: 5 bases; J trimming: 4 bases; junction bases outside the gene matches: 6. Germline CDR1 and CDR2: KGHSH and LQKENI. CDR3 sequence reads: CASSSTGDTYGYTF. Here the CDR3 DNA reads TGTGCCAGCTCATCGACAGGGGATACCTATGGCTACACCTTC. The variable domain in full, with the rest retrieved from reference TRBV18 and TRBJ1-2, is NAGVMQNPRHLVRRRGQEARLRCSPMKGHSHVYWYRQLPEEGLKFMVYLQKENIIDESGMPKERFSAEFPKEGPSILRIQQVVRGDSAAYFCASSSTGDTYGYTFGSGTRLTVV.

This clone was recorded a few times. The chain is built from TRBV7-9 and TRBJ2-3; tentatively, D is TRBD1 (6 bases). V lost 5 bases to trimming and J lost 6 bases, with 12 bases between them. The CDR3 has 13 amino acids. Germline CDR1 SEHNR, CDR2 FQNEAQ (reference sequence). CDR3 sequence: CASSKGTTDTQYF. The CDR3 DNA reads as TGTGCCAGCAGCAAAGGGACAACCGATACGCAGTATTTT.

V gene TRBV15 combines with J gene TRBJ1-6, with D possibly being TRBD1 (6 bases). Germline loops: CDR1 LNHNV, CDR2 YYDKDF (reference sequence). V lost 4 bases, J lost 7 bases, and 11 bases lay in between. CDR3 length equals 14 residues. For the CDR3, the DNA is TGTGCCACCAGCAACCGGGACACAAATTCACCCCTCCACTTT. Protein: CATSNRDTNSPLHF.

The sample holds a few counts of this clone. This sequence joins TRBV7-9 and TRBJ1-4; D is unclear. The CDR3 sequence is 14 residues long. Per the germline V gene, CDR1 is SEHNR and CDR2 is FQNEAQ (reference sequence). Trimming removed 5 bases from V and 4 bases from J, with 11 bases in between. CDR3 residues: CASSLGRDNEKLFF. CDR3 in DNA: TGTGCCAGCAGCCTCGGACGGGATAATGAAAAACTGTTTTTT.

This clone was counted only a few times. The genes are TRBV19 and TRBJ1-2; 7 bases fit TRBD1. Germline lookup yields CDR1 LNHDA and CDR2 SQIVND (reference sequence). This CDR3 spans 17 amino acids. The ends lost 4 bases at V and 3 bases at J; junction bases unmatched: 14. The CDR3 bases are TGTGCCAGTAGTACGGCCGGACAGGTCCTACCCCACTATGGCTACACCTTC. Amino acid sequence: CASSTAGQVLPHYGYTF. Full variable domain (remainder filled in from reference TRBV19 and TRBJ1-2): DGGITQSPKYLFRKEGQNVTLSCEQNLNHDAMYWYRQDPGQGLRLIYYSQIVNDFQKGDIAEGYSVSREKKESFPLTVTSAQKNPTAFYLCASSTAGQVLPHYGYTFGSGTRLTVV.